This TCR beta chain appears in the sequencing data of a study of cytomegalovirus exposure and HLA in healthy donors. Study as a whole: Earlier work reported approximately 110 million unique TCR beta sequences from about 170 million T cells.

Primers for the PCR totalled 60 Vbeta and 13 Jbeta. Method: immunoSEQ multiplex PCR; TCRdb's copy keeps in-frame clones and lacks some. Found here are fewer than 200,000 clones, approximately 80% of them singletons; the top ten hold roughly 14%. Study findings and constraints: A further, later analysis showed that HLA-associated TCR beta chains (compared with equally common others) were more clonally expanded. The study designated 150 to 200 TCR beta chains cytomegalovirus-associated.

Turning to this clone: No antigen is known for it.

V was shortened by 1 base and J by 2 bases, with 19 bases between the two germline ends. The CDR3 covers 18 residues. From germline, CDR1 is MGHRA and CDR2 YSYEKL. Donors counted as nominally healthy when sampled, yet unrecorded immune exposures were likely. The clonotype originates from a woman in her twenties or thirties in good health and CMV-seropositive. What was sequenced was PBMCs. This chain links TRBV4-1 with TRBJ2-3; weak D call: TRBD1 (6 bases). The CDR3 sequence is CASSQVLDIGQYTDTQYF. CDR3 bases: TGCGCCAGCAGCCAAGTGCTAGATATCGGACAGTACACAGATACGCAGTATTTT.